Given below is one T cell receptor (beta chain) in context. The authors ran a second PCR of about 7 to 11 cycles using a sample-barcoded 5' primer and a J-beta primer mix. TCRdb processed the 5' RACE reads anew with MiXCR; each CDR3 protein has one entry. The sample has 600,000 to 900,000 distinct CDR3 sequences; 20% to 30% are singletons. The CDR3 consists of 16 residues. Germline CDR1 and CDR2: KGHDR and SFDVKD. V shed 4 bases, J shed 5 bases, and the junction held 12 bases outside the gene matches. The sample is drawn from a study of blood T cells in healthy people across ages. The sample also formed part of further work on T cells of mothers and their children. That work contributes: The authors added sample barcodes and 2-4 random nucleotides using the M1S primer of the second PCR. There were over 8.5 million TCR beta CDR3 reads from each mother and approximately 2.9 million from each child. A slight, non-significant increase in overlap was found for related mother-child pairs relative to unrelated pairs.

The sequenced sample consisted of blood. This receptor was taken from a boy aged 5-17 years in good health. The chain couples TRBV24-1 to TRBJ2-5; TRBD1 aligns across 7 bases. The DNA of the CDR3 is TGTGCCACCAGTGAGCCCGGACAGGCTTTAGGGGAGACCCAGTACTTC. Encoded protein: CATSEPGQALGETQYF.